Below are 21 T cell receptor beta chains sequenced from a single sample in a study of low-dose radiotherapy and immunotherapy resistance in tumors. Primers used for first-strand cDNA, a TRAV- and TRBV-specific set, covered both alpha and beta chains. The authors amplified TCRs for 20 PCR cycles with a constant-region primer and a V-primer adapter. TCRdb processed the reads anew with MiXCR; each CDR3 protein has one entry. In the table there are fewer than 90,000 distinct CDR3 sequences, around 18% of which are singletons. Regarding time point: before trial treatment. Here the sequenced sample was PBMCs, taken before treatment. Receptors originate from a male donor with prostate cancer.

This clonotype was recorded many times. The CDR3 nucleotides read TGCGCCAGCAGCTTGACAGGGAATAGCAATCAGCCCCAGCATTTT. Translating it yields CASSLTGNSNQPQHF. The rearrangement uses TRBV5-1 and TRBJ1-5; D is perhaps TRBD1 (6 bases). The CDR3 covers 15 residues. The V gene's germline CDR1 is SGHRS and CDR2 YFSETQ. Trimming left V 1 base short and J 0 bases short, with 8 bases between.

There are many counts of this clonotype. V is TRBV19 and J is TRBJ1-5; D is possibly TRBD1 (5 bases). V gave up 0 bases and J gave up 1 base, with 10 bases separating them. Germline values: CDR1 LNHDA, CDR2 SQIVND (reference sequence). CDR3 length: 16 amino acids. CDR3 residues: CASSIEEGRSNQPQHF. As DNA, the CDR3 is TGTGCCAGTAGTATAGAAGAGGGACGGAGCAATCAGCCCCAGCATTTT.

This clonotype was found many times. The V call is TRBV4-2, the J call TRBJ2-2, with 10 bases that match TRBD2. This CDR3 is built from 22 residues. Germline V CDR1 and CDR2: LGHNA, YNFKEQ. The V gene end was trimmed by 0 bases and the J gene end by 1 base; junction bases not matched to a gene: 17. This CDR3 is CASSQDRPRIAGGIGNTGELFF. CDR3 coding DNA: TGTGCCAGCAGCCAAGATCGGCCCCGGATAGCGGGGGGTATAGGGAACACCGGGGAGCTGTTTTTT.

This clonotype occurred many times. This rearrangement joins TRBV4-1 to TRBJ2-1; tentatively, D is TRBD1 (6 bases). The CDR3 is 15 residues long. Germline V gene lookup returns CDR1 MGHRA and CDR2 YSYEKL. Trimming took 2 bases from V and 5 from J, leaving 13 bases between them. In DNA form, the CDR3 reads TGCGCCAGCAGCCAACTCCCGGGACAAGACAATGAGCAGTTCTTC. The encoded protein is CASSQLPGQDNEQFF.

This clonotype was detected ten times or more. The rearrangement uses TRBV18 and TRBJ2-7, with D possibly matching TRBD2 (6 bases). Looked up from germline, CDR1 is KGHSH and CDR2 is LQKENI. V was cut by 2 bases and J by 3 bases, with 14 bases left in between. This CDR3 is 15 amino acids long. DNA for the CDR3: TGTGCCAGCTCACCAGGGGGGTCAAGGATCTACGAGCAGTACTTC. Residues: CASSPGGSRIYEQYF.

Relative to its sample, this clonotype is medium-sized. CDR3 protein: CASQEGRRELFF. DNA of the CDR3: TGTGCCAGCCAAGAGGGGCGAAGGGAGCTGTTTTTT. V gene TRBV28 combines with J gene TRBJ2-2; D may be TRBD1 or TRBD2 (5 bases each). V shed 8 bases and J shed 9 bases, with 13 bases lying between them. The germline CDR1 and CDR2 sequences are MDHEN and SYDVKM. The CDR3 length is 12 residues.

The chain is built from TRBV5-6 and TRBJ1-1; possible D gene TRBD1, 5 bases. The germline CDR1 and CDR2 sequences are SGHDT and YYEEEE. This CDR3 comprises 14 residues. The V end lost 4 bases, the J end lost 0 bases, and 10 bases lay between the germline ends. CDR3 amino acids: CASSKDNMNTEAFF. Here the CDR3 DNA reads TGTGCCAGCAGCAAGGACAACATGAACACTGAAGCTTTCTTT. Full variable domain (outside the CDR3, taken from reference TRBV5-6 and TRBJ1-1): DAGVTQSPTHLIKTRGQQVTLRCSPKSGHDTVSWYQQALGQGPQFIFQYYEEEERQRGNFPDRFSGHQFPNYSSELNVNALLLGDSALYLCASSKDNMNTEAFFGQGTRLTVV.

CDR3 loop: CAGGARGSGANVLTF. For the CDR3, the DNA is TGTGCCGGCGGAGCTCGGGGCTCTGGGGCCAACGTCCTGACTTTC. This chain joins TRBV6-2 or TRBV6-3 and TRBJ2-6; tentatively, D is TRBD2 (5 bases). V lost 11 bases and J lost 0, with 14 bases in between. Germline V lookup: CDR1 MNHEY, CDR2 SVGEGT. CDR3 length equals 15 residues.

This clonotype was counted many times. The chain is built from TRBV20-1 and TRBJ2-1, with D possibly matching TRBD2 (6 bases). This CDR3 comprises 17 residues. Trimming removed 3 bases from V and 1 base from J, with 19 bases in between. Germline V gene lookup returns CDR1 DFQATT and CDR2 SNEGSKA (reference sequence). The CDR3 DNA sequence: TGCAGTGCTAGCAGGGACTGGCGGACTCCATCCTACAATGAGCAGTTCTTC. Protein sequence: CSASRDWRTPSYNEQFF.

In its sample, this clonotype was seen many times. This chain uses TRBV7-2 with TRBJ2-5; the D gene is possibly TRBD2 (6 bases). Germline values: CDR1 SGHTA, CDR2 FQGNSA. The CDR3 totals 12 residues. V was trimmed by 6 bases and J by 4 bases, leaving 9 bases between them. CDR3 nucleotides: TGTGCCAGCAGTCCAGCGGGAGAGACCCAGTACTTC. Translated: CASSPAGETQYF.

This clonotype occurred a few times. The chain has TRBV2 and TRBJ1-2; TRBD1 matches at 8 bases. The V segment lost 1 base and the J segment 7 bases; nucleotides outside the gene matches: 5. The CDR3 sequence is 14 residues long. CDR1 is SNHLY and CDR2 is FYNNEI in the germline V gene. The CDR3 DNA sequence: TGTGCCAGCAGTGAAGGAGACAGGGGTGCTGGCTACACCTTC. Translation gives CASSEGDRGAGYTF.

This clonotype appeared many times. The chain combines TRBV21-1 with TRBJ2-4; the table's D call, TRBD1, has no DNA check behind it. TRBV21-1 is an annotated pseudogene. The CDR3 is 20 residues long. This CDR3 reads CASSSAPGGGADLAKNIQYF. The CDR3 DNA reads TGTGCCAGCAGCTCCGCCCCCGGCGGGGGGGCAGATCTGGCCAAAAACATTCAGTACTTC.

In regard to this clonotype: A far larger clone is a single base away, which makes a read error likely. The chain uses TRBV7-2 and TRBJ2-7; the match to TRBD2 covers 8 bases. The CDR3 loop spans 14 amino acids. The trim removed 1 base at V and 7 bases at J, leaving 6 bases unmatched. Per germline, CDR1 SGHTA and CDR2 FQGNSA. In DNA, the CDR3 is TGTGCCAGCAGCTTAGGCGGGGGGCCGGGGGAGCAGTACTTC. This codes for CASSLGGGPGEQYF. Full variable domain (remainder filled in from reference TRBV7-2 and TRBJ2-7): GAGVSQSPSNKVTEKGKDVELRCDPISGHTALYWYRQSLGQGLEFLIYFQGNSAPDKSGLPSDRFSAERTGGSVSTLTIQRTQQEDSAVYLCASSLGGGPGEQYFGPGTRLTVT.

The chain joins TRBV4-1 to TRBJ1-4; D unclear. There are 16 residues in the CDR3. Trimming cost V 2 bases and J 3 bases, with 13 bases left between them. Germline V gene sequence: CDR1 MGHRA, CDR2 YSYEKL. The CDR3 sequence is CASSQPYSFPNEKLFF. In nucleotides, the CDR3 is TGCGCCAGCAGCCAACCCTACAGTTTTCCTAATGAAAAACTGTTTTTT.

The chain employs TRBV20-1 and TRBJ2-3, with 9 bases aligning to TRBD2. Germline V CDR1 and CDR2: DFQATT, SNEGSKA (reference sequence). This CDR3 is built from 16 residues. After removal of 0 bases from V and 3 bases from J, the junction contained 7 bases not matched to a gene. The DNA for the CDR3 is TGCAGTGCTAGAGATATCGCGGGAGGGGTTACAGATACGCAGTATTTT. Protein product: CSARDIAGGVTDTQYF.

In its sample, this clonotype was seen many times. This chain connects TRBV20-1 to TRBJ2-7, with 8 nucleotides matching TRBD1. The CDR3 runs to 13 residues. Per the germline V gene, CDR1 is DFQATT and CDR2 is SNEGSKA (reference sequence). Trimming cost V 5 bases and J 5 bases; bases outside gene matches: 8. Here the CDR3 reads CSAGAGTGDEQYF. Written as DNA, the CDR3 is TGCAGTGCTGGGGCCGGGACAGGTGACGAGCAGTACTTC.

This clonotype has more than one count but fewer than ten. This chain connects TRBV28 to TRBJ1-2; D is unclear. V shed 6 bases and J shed 3 bases, with 8 bases lying between them. This CDR3 comprises 12 residues. Germline V gives CDR1 MDHEN, CDR2 SYDVKM. The CDR3 DNA reads as TGTGCCAGCAGCTACAATCACTATGGCTACACCTTC. Its protein product is CASSYNHYGYTF.

This clonotype was seen ten or more times. The chain carries TRBV4-1 and TRBJ1-5; perhaps TRBD1 as D (6 bases). The CDR3 has 17 residues. Trimming stripped 0 bases from V and 4 bases from J, with 16 bases between. Germline V gene sequence: CDR1 MGHRA, CDR2 YSYEKL. The CDR3 DNA reads as TGCGCCAGCAGCCAAGATGCCCGTCGGGGGCGGAATCAGCCCCAGCATTTT. It codes for CASSQDARRGRNQPQHF.

This clonotype was observed at least ten times. The V call is TRBV20-1, the J call TRBJ2-5; 9 nucleotides match TRBD1. The CDR3 covers 12 residues. Looked up from germline, CDR1 is DFQATT and CDR2 is SNEGSKA (reference sequence). The J segment lost 4 bases and the V segment lost 5 bases, leaving 2 bases of the junction unmatched. The CDR3 reads CSAGQGSETQYF. The CDR3 DNA reads TGCAGTGCTGGACAGGGGTCAGAGACCCAGTACTTC.

This clonotype was counted at least ten times. This chain uses TRBV5-1 with TRBJ2-7; D perhaps matches TRBD2 (6 bases). The CDR3 totals 15 residues. Germline V gene lookup returns CDR1 SGHRS and CDR2 YFSETQ. The germline V and J ends were trimmed by 1 base and 2 bases, with 13 bases remaining between them. The CDR3 protein is CASSLTTGGTYEQYF. Written as DNA, the CDR3 is TGCGCCAGCAGCTTGACGACGGGCGGGACCTACGAGCAGTACTTC.

On this clonotype itself: One base separates it from a far larger clone, so it is likely a read error. V usage is TRBV6-6 and J usage is TRBJ2-7, with TRBD2 matching 10 bases. This CDR3 region has 14 residues. CDR1 is MNHNY and CDR2 is SVGAGI in the germline V gene (reference sequence). CDR3 residues: CACSESITSGAMIF. The CDR3 DNA reads TGTGCCTGCAGTGAAAGCATCACTAGCGGGGCTATGATCTTC.